The 16 T cell receptor beta chains presented below share a single source sample, sequenced in a study of blood T cells in healthy people across ages. Primers used in a second PCR of about 6 to 11 cycles were a sample-barcoded 5' primer and a J-beta primer mix. TCRdb ran MiXCR on the 5' RACE reads and lists one entry per CDR3 protein. The table records around 1.5 million distinct CDR3 sequences, approximately 42% of them present only once. Input material: blood. The receptors derive from a young woman in good health.

The chain recombines TRBV5-1 with TRBJ1-4; 7 nucleotides align to TRBD1. Germline trimming cut 4 bases from V and 8 bases from J; bases unmatched to any gene: 11. The CDR3 totals 15 residues. Looked up from germline, CDR1 is SGHRS and CDR2 is YFSETQ. CDR3 amino acids: CASSLTGPRGEKLFF. The CDR3 coding sequence is TGCGCCAGCAGCCTTACCGGGCCCAGGGGGGAAAAACTGTTTTTT.

This chain's CDR3 is CASELGMGDTQYF. The CDR3 region has the DNA TGTGCCAGCGAATTGGGGATGGGAGATACGCAGTATTTT. The V gene is TRBV3-1, the J gene TRBJ2-3; D remains unclear. The CDR3 spans 13 residues. Germline loops: CDR1 LGHDT, CDR2 YNNKEL (reference sequence). The V end lost 8 bases, the J end lost 5 bases, and 14 bases lay between the germline ends.

The chain has TRBV12-3 or TRBV12-4 and TRBJ1-2; 9 bases agree with TRBD1. This CDR3 has 15 amino acids. The trim removed 6 bases at V and 8 bases at J, leaving 13 bases unmatched. The CDR3 DNA reads TGTGCCAGCAGCTCCGCCGGGACAGGGATAAGCGGCTACACCTTC. As protein: CASSSAGTGISGYTF.

The V and J genes are TRBV7-2 and TRBJ2-5; 12 nucleotides agree with TRBD2. The DNA end is a closer match to TRBJ2-7, so the J assignment may be wrong. CDR1 SGHTA and CDR2 FQGNSA come from the germline V gene. The CDR3 is 16 amino acids. The CDR3 loop reads CASSLTGLAGSHEQYF. Here the CDR3 DNA reads TGTGCCAGCAGCTTAACGGGACTAGCGGGTTCCCACGAGCAGTACTTC.

The chain recombines TRBV2 with TRBJ2-1; possibly TRBD2 for D (6 bases). Germline V gene lookup returns CDR1 SNHLY and CDR2 FYNNEI. The CDR3 extends over 14 amino acids. The ends were cut back, 8 bases at V and 2 bases at J, with 13 bases in the middle. This CDR3 is CASGTHRTYNEQFF. The CDR3 nucleotides are TGTGCCAGCGGGACTCACCGTACCTACAATGAGCAGTTCTTC. The entire variable domain, with the rest obtained from reference TRBV2 and TRBJ2-1, is as follows: EPEVTQTPSHQVTQMGQEVILRCVPISNHLYFYWYRQILGQKVEFLVSFYNNEISEKSEIFDDQFSVERPDGSNFTLKIRSTKLEDSAMYFCASGTHRTYNEQFFGPGTRLTVL.

The V gene is TRBV29-1, the J gene TRBJ2-3, with D possibly TRBD1 on 5 matching bases. Germline CDR1 is SQVTM and CDR2 is ANQGSEA. CDR3 length: 15 residues. V lost 1 base and J 1 base, leaving 12 bases between the germline ends. As DNA, the CDR3 is TGCAGCGTTGAAGGGGGCCAGGACCGCACAGATACGCAGTATTTT. Translated: CSVEGGQDRTDTQYF.

The gene calls are TRBV18 and TRBJ2-5, with TRBD2 matching 10 bases. Losses at the gene ends were 2 bases for V and 11 bases for J; bases not matched to a gene: 23. CDR3 length: 19 amino acids. Germline V gives CDR1 KGHSH, CDR2 LQKENI. This CDR3 reads CASSPSLAGAYVGHNEQYF. The DNA of the CDR3 is TGTGCCAGCTCACCATCCCTAGCGGGAGCCTACGTTGGTCACAATGAGCAGTACTTC.

The sample holds a few counts of this clonotype. The chain links TRBV7-2 to TRBJ2-1, with 8 bases lining up with TRBD2. Germline lookup yields CDR1 SGHTA and CDR2 FQGNSA. This CDR3 region has 15 residues. The V and J ends lost 1 base and 6 bases, in that order; junction bases with no gene match: 5. DNA for the CDR3: TGTGCCAGCAGCTTAGTCGGGGGGGCCCGCAATGAGCAGTTCTTC. As protein: CASSLVGGARNEQFF.

CDR3 residues: CASSGDSPNTEAFF. The DNA for the CDR3 is TGCGCCAGCAGCGGGGACTCCCCGAACACTGAAGCTTTCTTT. This chain uses TRBV4-1 with TRBJ1-1; possible D gene TRBD1, 5 bases. Germline-derived CDR1 and CDR2 are MGHRA and YSYEKL. This CDR3 has 14 amino acids. Deletions cut 5 bases from V and 1 base from J, with 11 bases between.

The chain recombines TRBV30 with TRBJ2-5, with D possibly being TRBD1 or TRBD2 (5 bases each). CDR1 is GTSNPN and CDR2 is SVGIG in the germline V gene (reference sequence). V dropped 0 bases and J dropped 3 bases, with 11 bases sitting between them. This CDR3 has 14 amino acids. CDR3 DNA sequence: TGTGCCTGGAGTGTTAGGGGACGCGAAGAGACCCAGTACTTC. Protein sequence: CAWSVRGREETQYF.

The gene calls are TRBV20-1 and TRBJ1-5; perhaps TRBD1 as D (6 bases). Germline V gene lookup returns CDR1 DFQATT and CDR2 SNEGSKA (reference sequence). V dropped 3 bases and J dropped 2 bases, with 17 bases sitting between them. The CDR3 is 16 amino acids. This CDR3 is CSASGDSRGGNQPQHF. The DNA for the CDR3 is TGCAGTGCTAGCGGGGACTCTAGGGGGGGCAATCAGCCCCAGCATTTT.

The rearrangement links TRBV5-6 to TRBJ2-3; tentatively, D is TRBD1 or TRBD2 (5 bases each). The CDR3 is 16 amino acids. The V end lost 2 bases, the J end lost 4 bases, and 17 bases lay between the germline ends. Germline V gene lookup returns CDR1 SGHDT and CDR2 YYEEEE. The CDR3 protein is CASSLFGRGVSDTQYF. The CDR3 region has the DNA TGTGCCAGCAGCTTATTTGGAAGAGGGGTATCAGATACGCAGTATTTT.

The J gene is TRBJ1-1, the V gene TRBV20-1; no clear D. Trimming left V 3 bases short and J 1 base short, with 6 bases between. The CDR3 is 12 amino acids. Germline values: CDR1 DFQATT, CDR2 SNEGSKA (reference sequence). The CDR3 spells CSASWGNTEAFF. CDR3 DNA sequence: TGCAGTGCTAGCTGGGGGAACACTGAAGCTTTCTTT.

This clonotype was seen a few times. The chain recombines TRBV12-3 or TRBV12-4 with TRBJ2-7, with 7 bases lining up with TRBD2. The J segment lost 0 bases and the V segment lost 4 bases, leaving 12 bases of the junction unmatched. This CDR3 comprises 17 residues. The CDR3 sequence is CASSSEGLPKSSYEQYF. CDR3 DNA: TGTGCCAGCAGTTCGGAGGGACTACCGAAATCCTCCTACGAGCAGTACTTC.

This clonotype occurred a few times. V and J are TRBV6-5 and TRBJ2-1, with TRBD1 matching 10 bases. CDR1 MNHEY and CDR2 SVGAGI come from the germline V gene. The ends lost 5 bases at V and 9 bases at J; junction bases unmatched: 7. CDR3 length: 14 amino acids. This CDR3 is CASSRQGAMGEQFF. The CDR3 bases are TGTGCCAGCAGTCGACAGGGGGCTATGGGTGAGCAGTTCTTC.

This clonotype has only a few counts. This chain joins TRBV13 and TRBJ2-7, with 8 bases matching TRBD2. CDR3 length: 14 amino acids. Germline CDR1 and CDR2: PRHDT and FYEKMQ (reference sequence). V gave up 5 bases and J gave up 6 bases; unmatched junction bases: 9. The CDR3 loop reads CASSGGTSSVEQYF. CDR3 DNA: TGTGCCAGCAGCGGGGGGACTAGTTCTGTCGAGCAGTACTTC.